This TCR beta chain was recovered during a study of cytomegalovirus exposure and HLA in healthy donors. Trimming took off 3 bases at V and 3 bases at J, with 8 bases between the two ends. CDR1 is MDHEN and CDR2 is SYDVKM in the germline V gene. The CDR3 consists of 13 residues. TCRdb's table, derived via immunoSEQ multiplex PCR, lists solely in-frame clones and lacks some. The data hold around 99,000 clones, with approximately 91% observed a single time. The chain combines TRBV28 with TRBJ1-1, with D unclear. The TCR was taken from a woman aged 18-30 years in good health and CMV-seronegative. Sequenced input: PBMCs. The CDR3 here is CASSFHRDTEAFF. The DNA of the CDR3 is TGTGCCAGCAGTTTCCACAGAGACACTGAAGCTTTCTTT.